A selection of T cell receptor beta chains follows, all from one sample in a study of blood T cell repertoires in COVID-19. Some clones are missing from TCRdb's copy, which holds only in-frame ones; the method was immunoSEQ multiplex PCR. The data hold around 110,000 clones, with about nine tenths observed a single time. Sequencing input: peripheral blood. The receptors shown here come from a human donor with active COVID-19. The donor label of this sample is uncertain. The CDR3 runs from the conserved cysteine through the conserved F or W. D genes are given only for firm matches. Not all rows give a size; the values are once, few, many and, for expanded clones, a class.

size	D	J	V	DNA	CDR3
-	TRBD2	TRBJ2-1	TRBV11-3	TGTGCCGAGGAGCGCCTAGCGGAGATCTACAATGAGCAGTTCTTC	CAEERLAEIYNEQFF
once	-	TRBJ1-2	TRBV19	TGTGCCAGTAGTATAGGCGGAGGAGGGGATGGCTACACCTTC	CASSIGGGGDGYTF
once	-	TRBJ2-5	TRBV6-6	TGTGCCAGCAGTACCACTCCCGGGGTAGGCACCCAGTACTTC	CASSTTPGVGTQYF
once	TRBD1	TRBJ2-1	TRBV6-2/TRBV6-3	TGTGCCAGCAGCTTCTCGGACAGGGCCTTACTCAATGAGCAGTTCTTC	CASSFSDRALLNEQFF
-	-	TRBJ1-1	TRBV3-1/TRBV3-2	TGTGCCAACCCGGGACACCAGAACACTGAAGCTTTCTTT	CANPGHQNTEAFF
-	-	TRBJ2-2	TRBV5-4	TGTGCCAGCAGCTTTCGACAGGTCCCCCACACCGGGGAGCTGTTTTTT	CASSFRQVPHTGELFF
-	TRBD1	TRBJ1-2	TRBV6-5	TGTGCCAGCAGCTTAGGACAGGGACGCTATGGCTACACCTTC	CASSLGQGRYGYTF
-	-	TRBJ2-2	TRBV27	TGTGCCAGCAGTTTCCGGGTACCCGGGGAGCTGTTTTTT	CASSFRVPGELFF
-	TRBD2	TRBJ2-3	TRBV27	TGTGCCAGCAGTTTATTGGGGGGGGGAGATACGCAGTATTTT	CASSLLGGGDTQYF
-	-	TRBJ2-2	TRBV3-1/TRBV3-2	TGTGCCAGCAGCCAAGAACTTGAGACTACAAAAAACACCGGGGAGCTGTTTTTT	CASSQELETTKNTGELFF